Below are 22 T cell receptor beta chains sequenced from a single sample in a study of blood T cell repertoires in COVID-19 (dated by TCRdb to 2020 to 2021). Libraries were made using the immunoSEQ multiplex PCR assay. TCRdb re-hosts the immuneACCESS table, in-frame sequences only. Its copies lack some clones; in the studies checked, an unresolved V gene accounts for under half of them, and the cause for the rest is not known. This sample lists 250,000 to 300,000 clones; about nine tenths were detected once. The ten largest clonotypes hold 2% to 2.5% of the sample. Sequencing used peripheral blood. The source is a woman aged 45-59 years who had recovered from COVID-19.

The rearrangement uses TRBV10-3 and TRBJ2-5, with 10 bases aligning to TRBD1. Trimming cost V 10 bases and J 5 bases; bases outside gene matches: 10. The CDR3 spans 14 residues. CDR1 and CDR2 from the germline V gene are ENHRY and SYGVKD. CDR3 in amino acids: CATRGTGVGETQYF. In DNA, the CDR3 is TGTGCCACGCGGGGGACAGGGGTTGGGGAGACCCAGTACTTC.

Only one count was recorded for this clone. The chain carries TRBV4-3 and TRBJ2-7, with no clear D. V was shortened by 4 bases and J by 1 base, with 8 bases between the two germline ends. This CDR3 comprises 13 residues. From germline, CDR1 is LGHNA and CDR2 YSLEER. CDR3 nucleotide sequence: TGCGCCAGCAGCCCCCAGGTGTCCTACGAGCAGTACTTC. The encoded protein is CASSPQVSYEQYF.

This clone was seen a few times. This chain joins TRBV9 and TRBJ2-1; tentative D call: TRBD2 (7 bases). The V end was cut by 7 bases, the J end by 4 bases, with 15 bases between. This CDR3 has 14 residues. CDR1 SGDLS and CDR2 YYNGEE come from the germline V gene. Here the CDR3 DNA reads TGTGCCAGCGGGTACGGGGGGCCTTACAATGAGCAGTTCTTC. Amino acid sequence: CASGYGGPYNEQFF.

The chain employs TRBV12-3 or TRBV12-4 and TRBJ1-4; D call uncertain. The CDR3 is 13 residues long. The V and J ends lost 4 bases and 5 bases respectively, with 8 bases between them. The CDR3 sequence: CASSYAGNEKLFF. The CDR3 DNA reads as TGTGCCAGCAGTTATGCGGGGAATGAAAAACTGTTTTTT.

The J gene is TRBJ1-6, the V gene TRBV30; 9 bases align to TRBD1. V lost 2 bases and J lost 7; bases outside the gene matches: 6. The CDR3 length is 15 residues. Germline values: CDR1 GTSNPN, CDR2 SVGIG (reference sequence). CDR3 nucleotides: TGTGCCTGGAGTACAGGACAGGGGAGAAATTCACCCCTCCACTTT. Translated, it gives CAWSTGQGRNSPLHF.

This rearrangement joins TRBV9 to TRBJ2-3, with TRBD1 identical over 12 bases. The CDR3 is 17 amino acids. After removal of 1 base from V and 2 bases from J, the junction contained 5 bases not matched to a gene. CDR1 is SGDLS and CDR2 is YYNGEE in the germline V gene. The CDR3 loop is CASSVKGQGAHTDTQYF. As DNA, the CDR3 is TGTGCCAGCAGCGTAAAGGGACAGGGGGCCCACACAGATACGCAGTATTTT.

CDR3 amino acids: CASSQTPFTQTGPGYTF. The CDR3 DNA follows: TGTGCCAGCAGCCAAACACCCTTCACCCAGACAGGGCCTGGCTACACCTTC. V usage is TRBV14 and J usage is TRBJ1-2, with TRBD1 identical over 7 bases. The germline V gene has CDR1 SGHDN and CDR2 FVKESK. The CDR3 loop spans 17 amino acids. With V trimmed by 2 bases and J by 7 bases, 16 bases remained unmatched.

This chain connects TRBV4-2 to TRBJ1-1; D is undetermined. Looked up from germline, CDR1 is LGHNA and CDR2 is YNFKEQ. Trimming took 4 bases from V and 1 from J, leaving 7 bases between them. This CDR3 has 13 residues. CDR3 sequence: CASSRTGNTEAFF. In DNA, the CDR3 is TGTGCCAGCAGCCGCACGGGGAACACTGAAGCTTTCTTT.

This chain uses TRBV11-1 with TRBJ2-5; D gene ambiguous. Deletions cut 0 bases from V and 5 bases from J, with 4 bases between. The CDR3 is 12 amino acids. CDR1 and CDR2 (germline): SGHAT, FQDESV (reference sequence). This CDR3 reads CASSLARETQYF. For the CDR3, the DNA is TGTGCCAGCAGCTTAGCACGGGAGACCCAGTACTTC.

This clone was seen just once. The chain links TRBV5-8 to TRBJ1-4; 10 bases match TRBD1. With 3 bases clipped from V and 8 bases from J, the junction kept 7 bases outside the gene matches. The CDR3 covers 15 residues. Germline loops: CDR1 SGHTS, CDR2 YDEGEE. CDR3 sequence reads: CASSWGQGLEEKLFF. DNA of the CDR3: TGTGCCAGCAGCTGGGGACAGGGGCTTGAGGAAAAACTGTTTTTT.

V gene TRBV30 combines with J gene TRBJ2-7; no firm D call. Trimming pared 0 bases from V and 2 bases from J, leaving 8 bases between. The CDR3 extends over 13 amino acids. Germline-derived CDR1 and CDR2 are GTSNPN and SVGIG (reference sequence). The CDR3 loop is CAWSVVRTYEQYF. The CDR3 bases are TGTGCCTGGAGTGTGGTCAGGACCTACGAGCAGTACTTC.

This clone was seen more than once but under ten times. The chain combines TRBV28 with TRBJ1-1; 7 nucleotides align to TRBD1. CDR3 length: 13 residues. Losses at the gene ends were 6 bases for V and 5 bases for J; bases not matched to a gene: 6. Germline values: CDR1 MDHEN, CDR2 SYDVKM. The CDR3 protein is CASRQQGRTEAFF. CDR3 bases: TGTGCCAGCAGGCAACAGGGGAGGACTGAAGCTTTCTTT.

The rearrangement joins TRBV6-5 to TRBJ2-7, with TRBD1 as a possible D gene (5 bases). V shed 6 bases and J shed 2 bases, with 11 bases lying between them. Germline assignment: CDR1 MNHEY and CDR2 SVGAGI. This CDR3 contains 13 residues. The CDR3 DNA sequence: TGTGCCAGCAGAGTGACAGTGACCTACGAGCAGTACTTC. This gives the protein CASRVTVTYEQYF.

The table lists this clone with a count of one. The V gene is TRBV7-9, the J gene TRBJ1-1, with 7 bases identical to TRBD1. CDR3 size: 15 residues. Germline lookup yields CDR1 SEHNR and CDR2 FQNEAQ (reference sequence). The V gene end was trimmed by 7 bases and the J gene end by 1 base; junction bases not matched to a gene: 9. In DNA, the CDR3 is TGTGCCAGCACCAATACAGGGGTTAGGAACACTGAAGCTTTCTTT. Its protein is CASTNTGVRNTEAFF.

This clone was found once. This chain connects TRBV13 to TRBJ2-3; no definite D call. V was trimmed by 5 bases and J by 4 bases, leaving 13 bases between them. The CDR3 loop spans 14 amino acids. The germline V gene encodes CDR1 PRHDT and CDR2 FYEKMQ (reference sequence). This chain's CDR3 is CASSPGSGADTQYF. The DNA of the CDR3 is TGTGCCAGCAGCCCTGGGTCGGGTGCAGATACGCAGTATTTT.

This chain connects TRBV9 to TRBJ1-1; D possibly corresponds to TRBD1 (5 bases). The CDR3 runs 15 residues. Between the trimmed V and J ends, which lost 3 bases and 0 bases, there was a span of 12 bases. Germline V lookup: CDR1 SGDLS, CDR2 YYNGEE. The DNA for the CDR3 is TGTGCCAGCAGCGGCGACAGCCTCATGAACACTGAAGCTTTCTTT. Its protein product is CASSGDSLMNTEAFF. Supplemented by reference TRBV9 and TRBJ1-1, the full variable domain reads DSGVTQTPKHLITATGQRVTLRCSPRSGDLSVYWYQQSLDQGLQFLIQYYNGEERAKGNILERFSAQQFPDLHSELNLSSLELGDSALYFCASSGDSLMNTEAFFGQGTRLTVV.

V gene TRBV5-6 combines with J gene TRBJ2-5; a weak D match, TRBD1 (5 bases). Looked up from germline, CDR1 is SGHDT and CDR2 is YYEEEE. The CDR3 contains 12 residues. Trimming removed 0 bases at V and 9 bases at J, with 9 bases between. The CDR3 protein is CASSLAFRAQYF. The CDR3, as DNA: TGTGCCAGCAGCTTGGCCTTCAGGGCCCAGTACTTC.

This chain joins TRBV10-3 and TRBJ1-2; D may be TRBD1 (6 bases). The CDR3 is 14 amino acids. Germline V gene data show CDR1 as ENHRY and CDR2 as SYGVKD. V shed 8 bases and J shed 6 bases, with 19 bases lying between them. For the CDR3, the DNA is TGTGCCATCCCGGCGACAGGACCGACCCATGGCTACACCTTC. It is translated as CAIPATGPTHGYTF.

The chain combines TRBV4-1 with TRBJ2-7; 8 positions agree with TRBD2. V was clipped by 4 bases and J by 4 bases; unmatched bases: 9. Germline values: CDR1 MGHRA, CDR2 YSYEKL. This CDR3 comprises 15 residues. CDR3 nucleotides: TGCGCCAGCAGCCCTAACGGCGGGAGGACGTACGAGCAGTACTTC. This codes for CASSPNGGRTYEQYF.

V gene TRBV10-3 combines with J gene TRBJ1-5; D is unclear. Looked up from germline, CDR1 is ENHRY and CDR2 is SYGVKD. V was pared by 3 bases and J by 1 base, with 13 bases between. This CDR3 has 16 amino acids. CDR3 in DNA: TGTGCCATCAGTGATGAGGGCCAGGCCAGCAATCAGCCCCAGCATTTT. This encodes CAISDEGQASNQPQHF.

This clone occurred once. The V gene is TRBV30, the J gene TRBJ1-5, with TRBD1 matching 10 bases. The V segment lost 3 bases and the J segment 5 bases; nucleotides outside the gene matches: 7. Germline CDR1 GTSNPN, CDR2 SVGIG (reference sequence). CDR3 length: 15 residues. Here the CDR3 reads CAWRGSGTGDQPQHF. The CDR3 DNA follows: TGTGCCTGGAGAGGATCCGGGACAGGGGATCAGCCCCAGCATTTT.

This clone was detected once. The chain combines TRBV6-6 with TRBJ1-2, with TRBD1 as a possible D gene (6 bases). This CDR3 comprises 11 residues. Trimming took off 10 bases at V and 4 bases at J, with 10 bases between the two ends. Germline CDR1 is MNHNY and CDR2 is SVGAGI (reference sequence). The DNA for the CDR3 is TGTGCCACGGGGGGGCTCTATGGCTACACCTTC. Translating it yields CATGGLYGYTF.